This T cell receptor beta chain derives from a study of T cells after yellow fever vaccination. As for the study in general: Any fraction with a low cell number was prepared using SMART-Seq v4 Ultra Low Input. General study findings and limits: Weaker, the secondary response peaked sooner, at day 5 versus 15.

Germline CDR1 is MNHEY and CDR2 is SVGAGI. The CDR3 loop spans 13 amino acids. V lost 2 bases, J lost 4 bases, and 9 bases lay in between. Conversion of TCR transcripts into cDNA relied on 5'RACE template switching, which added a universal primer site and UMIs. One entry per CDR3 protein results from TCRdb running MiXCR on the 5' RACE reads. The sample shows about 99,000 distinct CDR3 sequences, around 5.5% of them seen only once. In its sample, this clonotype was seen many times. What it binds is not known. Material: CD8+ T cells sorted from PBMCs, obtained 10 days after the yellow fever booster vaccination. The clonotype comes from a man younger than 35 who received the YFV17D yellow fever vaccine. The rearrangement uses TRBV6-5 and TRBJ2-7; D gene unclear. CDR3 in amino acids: CASSYDVAYEQYF. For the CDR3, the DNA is TGTGCCAGCAGTTACGATGTGGCATACGAGCAGTACTTC.